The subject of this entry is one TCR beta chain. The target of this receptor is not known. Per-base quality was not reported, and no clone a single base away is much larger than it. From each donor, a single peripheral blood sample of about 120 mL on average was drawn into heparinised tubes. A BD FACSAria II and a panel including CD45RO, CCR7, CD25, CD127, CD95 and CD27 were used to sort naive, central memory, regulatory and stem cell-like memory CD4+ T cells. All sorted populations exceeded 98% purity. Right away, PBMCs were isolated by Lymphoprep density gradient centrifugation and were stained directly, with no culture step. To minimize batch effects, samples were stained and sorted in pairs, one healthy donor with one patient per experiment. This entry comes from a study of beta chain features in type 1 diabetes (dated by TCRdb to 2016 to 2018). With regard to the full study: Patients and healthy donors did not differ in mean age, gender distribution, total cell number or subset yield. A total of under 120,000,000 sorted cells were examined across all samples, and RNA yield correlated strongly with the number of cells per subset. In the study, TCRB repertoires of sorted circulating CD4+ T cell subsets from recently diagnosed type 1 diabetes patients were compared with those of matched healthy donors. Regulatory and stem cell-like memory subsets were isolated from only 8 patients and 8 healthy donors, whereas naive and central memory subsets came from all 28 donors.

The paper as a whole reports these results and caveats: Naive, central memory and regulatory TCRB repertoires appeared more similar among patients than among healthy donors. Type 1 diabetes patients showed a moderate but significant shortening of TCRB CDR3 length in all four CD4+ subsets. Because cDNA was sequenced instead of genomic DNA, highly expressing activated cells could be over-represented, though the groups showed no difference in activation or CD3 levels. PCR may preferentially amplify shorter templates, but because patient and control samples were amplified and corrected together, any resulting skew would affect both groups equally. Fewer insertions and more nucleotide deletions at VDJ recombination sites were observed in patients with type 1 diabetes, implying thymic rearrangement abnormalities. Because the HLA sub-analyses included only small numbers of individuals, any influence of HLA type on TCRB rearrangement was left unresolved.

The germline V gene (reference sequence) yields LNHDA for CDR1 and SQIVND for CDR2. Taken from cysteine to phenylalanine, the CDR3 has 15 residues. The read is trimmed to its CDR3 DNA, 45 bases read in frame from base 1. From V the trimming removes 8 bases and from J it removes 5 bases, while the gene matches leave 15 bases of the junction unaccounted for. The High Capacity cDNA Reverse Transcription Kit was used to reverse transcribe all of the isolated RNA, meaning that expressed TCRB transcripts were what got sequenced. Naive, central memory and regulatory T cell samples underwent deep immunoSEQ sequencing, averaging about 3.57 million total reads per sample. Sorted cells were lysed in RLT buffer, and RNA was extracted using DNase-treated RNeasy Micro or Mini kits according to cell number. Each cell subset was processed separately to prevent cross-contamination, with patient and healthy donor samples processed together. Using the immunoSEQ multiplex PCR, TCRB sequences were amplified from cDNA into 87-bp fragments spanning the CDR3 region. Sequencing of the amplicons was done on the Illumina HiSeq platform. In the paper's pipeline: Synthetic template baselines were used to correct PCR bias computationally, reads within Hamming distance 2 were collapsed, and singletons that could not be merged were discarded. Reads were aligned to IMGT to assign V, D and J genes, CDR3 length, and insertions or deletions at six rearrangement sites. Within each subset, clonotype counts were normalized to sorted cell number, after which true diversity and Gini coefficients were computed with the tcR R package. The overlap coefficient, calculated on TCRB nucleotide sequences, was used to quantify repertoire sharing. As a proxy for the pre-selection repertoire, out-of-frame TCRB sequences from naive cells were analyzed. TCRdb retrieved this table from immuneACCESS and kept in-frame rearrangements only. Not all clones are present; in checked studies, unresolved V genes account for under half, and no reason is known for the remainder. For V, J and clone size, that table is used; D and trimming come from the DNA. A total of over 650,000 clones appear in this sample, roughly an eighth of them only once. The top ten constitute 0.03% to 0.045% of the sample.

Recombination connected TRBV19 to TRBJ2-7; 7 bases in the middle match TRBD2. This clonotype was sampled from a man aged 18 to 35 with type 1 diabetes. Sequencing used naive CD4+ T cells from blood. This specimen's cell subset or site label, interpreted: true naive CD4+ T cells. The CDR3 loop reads CASEYSGINGHEQYF. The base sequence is TGTGCCAGTGAGTACAGCGGGATAAACGGGCACGAGCAGTACTTC.